The clone carrying this TCR beta chain was picked up many times. Its matching antigen is unknown. This sample was included in a study of early T cells in non-severe SARS-CoV-2 infection. Study as a whole: It was bulk RNA from unsorted whole blood that was sequenced, and the chains were unpaired.

The CDR3 contains 14 residues. V gave up 1 base and J gave up 6 bases, with 11 bases separating them. The V gene's germline CDR1 is SEHNR and CDR2 FQNEAQ (reference sequence). TCRdb reanalysed the 5' RACE reads using MiXCR and keeps one entry per CDR3 protein. The sample gives about 54,000 distinct CDR3 sequences, under 8% of which show up once; around 5% is in the top ten. Regarding the study as a whole: Matches to VDJdb favored anti-spike CD8 responses and missed private and CD4 specificities.

The clonotype originates from an adult who was a healthcare worker with PCR-confirmed SARS-CoV-2 infection or an uninfected control (not recorded which). The starting material was whole blood, obtained at baseline. The chain joins TRBV7-9 to TRBJ2-3; D remains ambiguous. CDR3 amino acids: CASSLDPAGDTQYF. Written as DNA, the CDR3 is TGTGCCAGCAGCTTAGATCCGGCTGGGGATACGCAGTATTTT.